This TCR beta chain was identified during a study of cytomegalovirus exposure and HLA in healthy donors. Trimming at V came to 7 bases and at J to 5 bases, leaving 5 bases not matched to a gene. The CDR3 spans 13 residues. The germline gives CDR1 MNHEY, CDR2 SMNVEV (reference sequence). Concerning this clone: Antigen specificity is unknown.

Study-level results: TRBV6-2, TRBV6-3 and some other V segments were unresolvable in 87-base-pair reads. Several of the most significant clusters were apparently associated with common viral pathogens in a later analysis.

Vbeta (60) and Jbeta (13) primers were used in the PCR. Assay: immunoSEQ multiplex PCR; the TCRdb copy retains only in-frame clones and omits some. The sample includes 150,000 to 200,000 clones, approximately 80% seen only once; the top ten take around 14%. The V and J genes are TRBV27 and TRBJ2-7, with 10 bases that match TRBD2. This TCR derives from a woman between 40 and 50 years old in good health and CMV-seronegative. Sequences were obtained from PBMCs. CDR3 coding DNA: TGTGCCAGCAAGTGGCTAGCGGGAGACGAGCAGTACTTC. Translating gives CASKWLAGDEQYF.